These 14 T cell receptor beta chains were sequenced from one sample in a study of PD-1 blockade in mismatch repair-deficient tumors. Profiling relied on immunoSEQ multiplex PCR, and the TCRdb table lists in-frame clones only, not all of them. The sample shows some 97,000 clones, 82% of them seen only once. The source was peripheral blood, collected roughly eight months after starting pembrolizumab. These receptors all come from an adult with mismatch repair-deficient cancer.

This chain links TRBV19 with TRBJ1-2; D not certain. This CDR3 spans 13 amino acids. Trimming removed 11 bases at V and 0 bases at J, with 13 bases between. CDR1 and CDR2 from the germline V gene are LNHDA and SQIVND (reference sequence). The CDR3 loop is CAPPRGANYGYTF. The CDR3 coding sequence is TGTGCCCCCCCGCGAGGAGCTAACTATGGCTACACCTTC.

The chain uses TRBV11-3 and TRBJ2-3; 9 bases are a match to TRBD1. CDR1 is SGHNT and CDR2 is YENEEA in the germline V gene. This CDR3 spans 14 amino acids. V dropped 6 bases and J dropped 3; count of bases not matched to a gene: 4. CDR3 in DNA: TGTGCCAGCAGGGGAGGACAGGGGACAGATACGCAGTATTTT. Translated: CASRGGQGTDTQYF.

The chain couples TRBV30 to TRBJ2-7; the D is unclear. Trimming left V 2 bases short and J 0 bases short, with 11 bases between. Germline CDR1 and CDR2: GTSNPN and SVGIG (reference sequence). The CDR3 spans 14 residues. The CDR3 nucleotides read TGTGCCTGGAGTTTGACACTTGTCTCCTACGAGCAGTACTTC. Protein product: CAWSLTLVSYEQYF.

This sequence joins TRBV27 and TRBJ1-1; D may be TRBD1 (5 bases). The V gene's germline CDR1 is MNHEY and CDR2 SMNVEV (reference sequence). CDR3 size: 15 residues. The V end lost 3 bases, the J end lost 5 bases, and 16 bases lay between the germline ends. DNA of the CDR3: TGTGCCAGCAGTTTTTCCCTTATTGCAGGGACTGAAGCTTTCTTT. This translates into CASSFSLIAGTEAFF.

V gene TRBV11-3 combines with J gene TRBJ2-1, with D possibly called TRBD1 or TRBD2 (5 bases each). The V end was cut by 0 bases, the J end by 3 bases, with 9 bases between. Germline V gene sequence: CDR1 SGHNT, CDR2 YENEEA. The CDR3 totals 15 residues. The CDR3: CASSLEGDLYNEQFF. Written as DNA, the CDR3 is TGTGCCAGCAGCTTAGAGGGGGACCTCTACAATGAGCAGTTCTTC.

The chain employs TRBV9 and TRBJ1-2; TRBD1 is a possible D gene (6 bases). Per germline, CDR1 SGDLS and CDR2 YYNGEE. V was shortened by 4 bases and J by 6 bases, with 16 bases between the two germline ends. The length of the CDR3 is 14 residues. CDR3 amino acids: CASSTSGGDNGYTF. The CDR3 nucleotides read TGTGCCAGCAGCACTAGTGGGGGGGACAATGGCTACACCTTC.

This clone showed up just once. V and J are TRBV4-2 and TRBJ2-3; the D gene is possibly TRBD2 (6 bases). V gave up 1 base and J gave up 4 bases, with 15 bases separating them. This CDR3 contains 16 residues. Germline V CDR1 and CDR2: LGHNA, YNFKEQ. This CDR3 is CASSQVLAREADTQYF. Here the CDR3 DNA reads TGTGCCAGCAGCCAAGTATTAGCGAGGGAGGCAGATACGCAGTATTTT.

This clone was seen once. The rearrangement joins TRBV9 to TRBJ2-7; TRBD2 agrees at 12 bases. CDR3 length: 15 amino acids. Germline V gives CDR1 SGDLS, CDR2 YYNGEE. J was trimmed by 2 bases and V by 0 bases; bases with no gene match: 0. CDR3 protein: CASSVGTSGTYEQYF. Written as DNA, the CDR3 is TGTGCCAGCAGCGTAGGGACTAGCGGGACCTACGAGCAGTACTTC.

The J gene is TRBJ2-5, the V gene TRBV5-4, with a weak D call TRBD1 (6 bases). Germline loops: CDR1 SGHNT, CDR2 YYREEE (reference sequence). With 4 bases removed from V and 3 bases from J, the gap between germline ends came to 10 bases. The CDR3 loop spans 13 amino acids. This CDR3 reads CASSKGQKETQYF. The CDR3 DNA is TGTGCCAGCAGCAAAGGACAGAAAGAGACCCAGTACTTC.

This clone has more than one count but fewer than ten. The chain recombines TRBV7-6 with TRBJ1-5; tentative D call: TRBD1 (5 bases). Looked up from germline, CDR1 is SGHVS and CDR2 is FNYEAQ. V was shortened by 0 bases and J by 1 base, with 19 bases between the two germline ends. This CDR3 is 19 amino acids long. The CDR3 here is CASSLADGADGGSNQPQHF. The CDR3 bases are TGTGCCAGCAGCTTAGCGGACGGAGCGGATGGGGGGAGCAATCAGCCCCAGCATTTT.

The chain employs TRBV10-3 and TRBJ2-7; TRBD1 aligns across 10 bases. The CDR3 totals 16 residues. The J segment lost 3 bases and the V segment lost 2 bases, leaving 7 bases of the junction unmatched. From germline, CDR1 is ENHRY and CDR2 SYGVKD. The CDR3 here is CAISEPWDRGVYEQYF. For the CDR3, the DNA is TGTGCCATCAGTGAGCCCTGGGACAGGGGAGTCTACGAGCAGTACTTC.

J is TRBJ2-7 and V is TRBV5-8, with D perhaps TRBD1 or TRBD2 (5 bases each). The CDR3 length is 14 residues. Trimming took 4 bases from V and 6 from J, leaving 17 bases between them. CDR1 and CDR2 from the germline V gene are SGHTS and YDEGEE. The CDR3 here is CASSQGEMGFEQYF. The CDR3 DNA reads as TGTGCCAGCAGCCAGGGAGAGATGGGTTTCGAGCAGTACTTC.

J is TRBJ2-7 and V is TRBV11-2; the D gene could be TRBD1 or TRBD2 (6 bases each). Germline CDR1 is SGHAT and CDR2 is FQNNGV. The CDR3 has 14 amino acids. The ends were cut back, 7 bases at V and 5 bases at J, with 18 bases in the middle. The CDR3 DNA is TGTGCCAGCACCCCCAAGGGGGGCCCCAACGAGCAGTACTTC. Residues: CASTPKGGPNEQYF.

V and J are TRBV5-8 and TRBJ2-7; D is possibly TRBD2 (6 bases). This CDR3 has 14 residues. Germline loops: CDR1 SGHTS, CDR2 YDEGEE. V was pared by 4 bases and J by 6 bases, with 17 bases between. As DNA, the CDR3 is TGTGCCAGCAGCACGACTAGAGGTGACACCGAGCAGTACTTC. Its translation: CASSTTRGDTEQYF.